A single sample is the source of the 3 T cell receptor beta chains below, sequenced in a study of OX40 agonist ivuxolimab in advanced cancers. Libraries were prepared by immunoSEQ multiplex PCR; TCRdb keeps only in-frame clonotypes and omits some of them. The sample includes tens of thousands of clones, about four fifths seen only once; the top ten take 0.95% to 1.2%. The specimen comprised CD4+ or CD8+ T cells sorted from blood, sampled in a trial of the OX40 agonist ivuxolimab. These receptors were obtained from an adult with an advanced solid tumor such as melanoma, head and neck, liver or kidney cancer.

V gene TRBV4-2 combines with J gene TRBJ1-5; D gene unclear. The CDR3 sequence is 16 residues long. The V end was cut by 0 bases, the J end by 0 bases, with 9 bases between. Germline assignment: CDR1 LGHNA and CDR2 YNFKEQ. In DNA form, the CDR3 reads TGTGCCAGCAGCCAAGAGGCGGCGTATAGCAATCAGCCCCAGCATTTT. This encodes CASSQEAAYSNQPQHF.

J is TRBJ2-5 and V is TRBV7-9, with 7 positions matching TRBD1. CDR3 length equals 15 residues. V lost 5 bases, J lost 3 bases, and 9 bases stayed unmatched. Germline loops: CDR1 SEHNR, CDR2 FQNEAQ (reference sequence). The DNA for the CDR3 is TGTGCCAGCAGCCCAGGACAGGACCCCAAAGAGACCCAGTACTTC. Translating it yields CASSPGQDPKETQYF. Full variable domain (missing parts from reference TRBV7-9 and TRBJ2-5): DTGVSQNPRHKITKRGQNVTFRCDPISEHNRLYWYRQTLGQGPEFLTYFQNEAQLEKSRLLSDRFSAERPKGSFSTLEIQRTEQGDSAMYLCASSPGQDPKETQYFGPGTRLLVL.

The chain joins TRBV2 to TRBJ1-3; no clear D gene. V dropped 6 bases and J dropped 1 base, with 16 bases sitting between them. Germline lookup yields CDR1 SNHLY and CDR2 FYNNEI. CDR3 length: 16 residues. The CDR3 sequence: CASSPTEGVSGNTIYF. DNA for the CDR3: TGTGCCAGCAGCCCTACCGAGGGAGTTTCTGGAAACACCATATATTTT.